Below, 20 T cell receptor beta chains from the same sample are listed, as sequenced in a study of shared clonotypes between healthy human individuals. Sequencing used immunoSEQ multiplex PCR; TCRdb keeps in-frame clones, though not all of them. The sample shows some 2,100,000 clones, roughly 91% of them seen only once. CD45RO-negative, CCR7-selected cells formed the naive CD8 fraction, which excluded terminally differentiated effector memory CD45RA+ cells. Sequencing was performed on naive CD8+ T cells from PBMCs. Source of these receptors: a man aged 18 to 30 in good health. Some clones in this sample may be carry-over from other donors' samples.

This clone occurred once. CDR3 loop: CASRWGVEQFF. For the CDR3, the DNA is TGTGCCAGCCGGTGGGGCGTCGAGCAGTTCTTC. This chain links TRBV2 with TRBJ2-1, with D maybe TRBD1 (5 bases). Germline CDR1 is SNHLY and CDR2 is FYNNEI. The CDR3 is 11 amino acids. V lost 8 bases, J lost 10 bases, and 12 bases lay in between. The whole variable domain, filled in from reference TRBV2 and TRBJ2-1, reads EPEVTQTPSHQVTQMGQEVILRCVPISNHLYFYWYRQILGQKVEFLVSFYNNEISEKSEIFDDQFSVERPDGSNFTLKIRSTKLEDSAMYFCASRWGVEQFFGPGTRLTVL.

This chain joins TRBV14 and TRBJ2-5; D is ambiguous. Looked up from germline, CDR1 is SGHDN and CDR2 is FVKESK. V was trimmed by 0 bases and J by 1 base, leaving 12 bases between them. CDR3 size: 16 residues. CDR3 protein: CASSQDLSGLQETQYF. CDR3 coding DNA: TGTGCCAGCAGCCAAGATCTATCAGGCCTCCAAGAGACCCAGTACTTC.

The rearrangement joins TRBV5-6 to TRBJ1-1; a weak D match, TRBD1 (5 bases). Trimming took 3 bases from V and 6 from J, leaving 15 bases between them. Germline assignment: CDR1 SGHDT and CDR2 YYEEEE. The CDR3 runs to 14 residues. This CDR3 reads CASSSRAAGAEAFF. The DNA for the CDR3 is TGTGCCAGCAGCTCCAGGGCTGCGGGGGCTGAAGCTTTCTTT.

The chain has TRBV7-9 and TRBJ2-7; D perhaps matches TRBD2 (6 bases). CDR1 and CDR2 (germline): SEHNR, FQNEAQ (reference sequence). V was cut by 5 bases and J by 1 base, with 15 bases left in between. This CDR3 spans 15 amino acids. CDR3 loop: CASSLRRGISYEQYF. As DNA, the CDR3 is TGTGCCAGCAGCCTAAGGCGGGGAATATCCTACGAGCAGTACTTC.

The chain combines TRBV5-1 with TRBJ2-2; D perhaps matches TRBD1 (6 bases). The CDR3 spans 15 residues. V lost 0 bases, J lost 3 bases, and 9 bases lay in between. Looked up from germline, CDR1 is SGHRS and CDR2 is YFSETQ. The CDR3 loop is CASSLGDTYTGELFF. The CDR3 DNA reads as TGCGCCAGCAGCTTGGGGGACACCTACACCGGGGAGCTGTTTTTT. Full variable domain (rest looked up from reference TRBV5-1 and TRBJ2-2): KAGVTQTPRYLIKTRGQQVTLSCSPISGHRSVSWYQQTPGQGLQFLFEYFSETQRNKGNFPGRFSGRQFSNSRSEMNVSTLELGDSALYLCASSLGDTYTGELFFGEGSRLTVL.

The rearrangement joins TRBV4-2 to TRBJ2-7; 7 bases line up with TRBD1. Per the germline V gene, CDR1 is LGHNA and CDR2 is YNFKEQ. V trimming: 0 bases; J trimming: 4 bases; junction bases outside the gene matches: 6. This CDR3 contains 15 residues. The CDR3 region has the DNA TGTGCCAGCAGCCAAGACCGGGACAGCGGATACGAGCAGTACTTC. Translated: CASSQDRDSGYEQYF.

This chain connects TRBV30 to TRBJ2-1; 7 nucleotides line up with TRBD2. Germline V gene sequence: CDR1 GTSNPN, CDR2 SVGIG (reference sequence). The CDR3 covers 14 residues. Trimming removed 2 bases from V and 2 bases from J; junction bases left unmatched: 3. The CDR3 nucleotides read TGTGCCTGGAGTCTAGCGGCCGCCTACAATGAGCAGTTCTTC. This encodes CAWSLAAAYNEQFF.

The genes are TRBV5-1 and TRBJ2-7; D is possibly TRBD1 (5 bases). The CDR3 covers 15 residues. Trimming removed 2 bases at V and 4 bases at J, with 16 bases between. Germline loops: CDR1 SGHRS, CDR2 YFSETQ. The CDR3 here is CASSFLGQGQYEQYF. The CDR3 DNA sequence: TGCGCCAGCAGCTTCCTTGGGCAGGGTCAGTACGAGCAGTACTTC.

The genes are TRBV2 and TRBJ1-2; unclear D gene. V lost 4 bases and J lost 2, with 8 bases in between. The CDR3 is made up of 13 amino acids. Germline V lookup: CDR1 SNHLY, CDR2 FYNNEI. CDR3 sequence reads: CASSGGGNYGYTF. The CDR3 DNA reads TGTGCCAGCAGTGGGGGAGGGAACTATGGCTACACCTTC.

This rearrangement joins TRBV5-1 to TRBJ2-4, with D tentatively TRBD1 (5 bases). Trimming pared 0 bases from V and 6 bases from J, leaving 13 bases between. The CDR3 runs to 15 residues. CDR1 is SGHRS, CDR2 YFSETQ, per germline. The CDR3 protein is CASSLEGHPVNIQYF. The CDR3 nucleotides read TGCGCCAGCAGCTTGGAAGGACACCCCGTAAACATTCAGTACTTC.

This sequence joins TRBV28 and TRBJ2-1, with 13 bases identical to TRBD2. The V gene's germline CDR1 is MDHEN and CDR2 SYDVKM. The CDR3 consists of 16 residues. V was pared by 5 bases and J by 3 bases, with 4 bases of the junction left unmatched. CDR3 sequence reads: CASSLTSGRLYNEQFF. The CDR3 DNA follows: TGTGCCAGCAGTCTGACTAGCGGGAGGCTCTACAATGAGCAGTTCTTC.

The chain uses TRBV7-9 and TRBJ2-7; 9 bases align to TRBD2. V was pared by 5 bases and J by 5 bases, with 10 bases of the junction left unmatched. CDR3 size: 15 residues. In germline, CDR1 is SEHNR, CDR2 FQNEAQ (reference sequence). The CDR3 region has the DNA TGTGCCAGCAGCGAAGAAGGACTAGCGCACGACGAGCAGTACTTC. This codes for CASSEEGLAHDEQYF.

The DNA of the CDR3 is TGTGCCAGCAGCTCCGAGGGTGATAGCGGCTACGAGCAGTACTTC. Translated, it gives CASSSEGDSGYEQYF. The rearrangement links TRBV13 to TRBJ2-7, with D perhaps TRBD2 (6 bases). CDR3 length: 15 amino acids. Trimming removed 4 bases from V and 3 bases from J, with 16 bases in between. CDR1 and CDR2 from the germline V gene are PRHDT and FYEKMQ (reference sequence).

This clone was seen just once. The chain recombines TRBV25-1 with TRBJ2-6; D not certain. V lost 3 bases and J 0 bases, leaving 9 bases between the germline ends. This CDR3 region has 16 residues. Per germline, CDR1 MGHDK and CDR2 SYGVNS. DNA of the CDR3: TGTGCCAGCAGTGAGCAGGAATACTCTGGGGCCAACGTCCTGACTTTC. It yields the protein CASSEQEYSGANVLTF.

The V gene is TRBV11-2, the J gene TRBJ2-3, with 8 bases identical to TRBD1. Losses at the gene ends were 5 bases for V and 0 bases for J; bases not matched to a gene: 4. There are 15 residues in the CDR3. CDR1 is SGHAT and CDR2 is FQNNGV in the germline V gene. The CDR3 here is CASSHRTGSTDTQYF. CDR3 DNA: TGTGCCAGCAGCCATCGGACAGGGAGCACAGATACGCAGTATTTT.

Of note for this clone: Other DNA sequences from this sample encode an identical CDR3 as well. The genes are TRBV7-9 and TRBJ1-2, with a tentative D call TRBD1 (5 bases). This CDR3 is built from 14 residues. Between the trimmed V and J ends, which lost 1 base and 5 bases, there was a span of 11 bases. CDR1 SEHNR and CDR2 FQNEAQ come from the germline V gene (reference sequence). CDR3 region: CASSLGDSPYGYTF. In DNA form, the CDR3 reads TGTGCCAGCAGCTTAGGCGACAGTCCGTATGGCTACACCTTC.

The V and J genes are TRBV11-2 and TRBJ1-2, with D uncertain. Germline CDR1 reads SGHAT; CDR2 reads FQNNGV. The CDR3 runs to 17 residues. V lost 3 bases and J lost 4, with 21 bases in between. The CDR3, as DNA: TGTGCCAGCAGCTTCCCCAGAAGGACCCTTACCGGCTATGGCTACACCTTC. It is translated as CASSFPRRTLTGYGYTF.

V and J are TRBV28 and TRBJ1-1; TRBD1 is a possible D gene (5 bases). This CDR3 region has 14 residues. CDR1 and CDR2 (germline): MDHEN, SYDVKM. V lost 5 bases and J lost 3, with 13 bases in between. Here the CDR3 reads CASSPSGGDTEAFF. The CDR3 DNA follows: TGTGCCAGCAGTCCCTCCGGGGGGGACACTGAAGCTTTCTTT.

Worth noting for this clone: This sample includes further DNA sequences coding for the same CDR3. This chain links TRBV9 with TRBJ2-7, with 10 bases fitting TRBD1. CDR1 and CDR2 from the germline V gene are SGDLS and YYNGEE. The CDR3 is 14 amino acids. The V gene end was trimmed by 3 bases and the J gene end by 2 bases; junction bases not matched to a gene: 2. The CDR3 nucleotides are TGTGCCAGCAGCGGGGGACAGGGGACCTACGAGCAGTACTTC. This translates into CASSGGQGTYEQYF.

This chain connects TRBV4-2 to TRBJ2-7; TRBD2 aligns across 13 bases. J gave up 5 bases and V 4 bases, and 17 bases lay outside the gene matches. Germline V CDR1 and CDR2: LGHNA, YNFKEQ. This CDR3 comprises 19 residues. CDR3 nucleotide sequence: TGTGCCAGCAGCCCCTCACGCGGACTAGCGGGAGTCACTAGGGACGAGCAGTACTTC. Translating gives CASSPSRGLAGVTRDEQYF.